This T cell receptor beta chain was retrieved from a study of blood T cell repertoires in COVID-19. Overall study context: There were acute and convalescent COVID-19 samples, and they came from the United States, Italy and Spain. Nucleic acid was either cDNA or gDNA, and it came from T cells, B-cell-depleted T cells, or PBMCs.

Study processing details: Quantification of nucleated cells was approximated via reference gene primer amplification. The protocol was immunoSEQ multiplex PCR, while the TCRdb copy is restricted to in-frame clones and leaves out a portion. V, J and clone size are those of that table, while D and trimming were read from the DNA. The data show around 25,000 clones, roughly 89% seen once. Germline V gives CDR1 ENHRY, CDR2 SYGVKD. The CDR3 consists of 12 residues. V was pared by 2 bases and J by 7 bases, with 8 bases between. This TCR derives from a woman in her 70s with active COVID-19. The sequenced sample was peripheral blood. The V gene is TRBV10-3, the J gene TRBJ1-2; D is unresolved. The CDR3 region is CAISETSVGYTF. The DNA for the CDR3 is TGTGCCATCAGTGAGACATCCGTTGGCTACACCTTC.